This T cell receptor (beta chain) was captured in a study of CD8 T cells in ankylosing spondylitis. The CDR3 spans 12 residues. The junction had 6 bases not matched to a gene; V was cut back by 4 bases and J by 11 bases. Looked up from germline, CDR1 is DFQATT and CDR2 is SNEGSKA (reference sequence). This clonotype was counted only a few times. Its specificity is not known. Construction of TCR beta libraries was performed using quantitative 5'-RACE with molecular barcodes. A single record per CDR3 protein comes from TCRdb applying MiXCR to the 5' RACE reads. The sample lists roughly 440,000 distinct CDR3 sequences; about a sixth were seen once. Overall study findings and caveats: Blood from ankylosing spondylitis patients appeared to carry a characteristic roughly 8-variant TCR beta motif. A number of the motif variants had already been described in reactive arthritis synovial fluid and blood. Reports say disease-linked clones showed up significantly more in matched ankylosing spondylitis synovial fluid. Clones that were linked to disease were CD8+ and were relatively rare in peripheral blood.

The source material was blood, either unsorted or a sorted T cell fraction (not recorded which). The chain carries TRBV20-1 and TRBJ2-1; 9 bases match TRBD1. The receptor was derived from a male donor with ankylosing spondylitis. The CDR3: CSANLGQGKQFF. CDR3 nucleotide sequence: TGCAGTGCTAATTTGGGACAGGGCAAGCAGTTCTTC.